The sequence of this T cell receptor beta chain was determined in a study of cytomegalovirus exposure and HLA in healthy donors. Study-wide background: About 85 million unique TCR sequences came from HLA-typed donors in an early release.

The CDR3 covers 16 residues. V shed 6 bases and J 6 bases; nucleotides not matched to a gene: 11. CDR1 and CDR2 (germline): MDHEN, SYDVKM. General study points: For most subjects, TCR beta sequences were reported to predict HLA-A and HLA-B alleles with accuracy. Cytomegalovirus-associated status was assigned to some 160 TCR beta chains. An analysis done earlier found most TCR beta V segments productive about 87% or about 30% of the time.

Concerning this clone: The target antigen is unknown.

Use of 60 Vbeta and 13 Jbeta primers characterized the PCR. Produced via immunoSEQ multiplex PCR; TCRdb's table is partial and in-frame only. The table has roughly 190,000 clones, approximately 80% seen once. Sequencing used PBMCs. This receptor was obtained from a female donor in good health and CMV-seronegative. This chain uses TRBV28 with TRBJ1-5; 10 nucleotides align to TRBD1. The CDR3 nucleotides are TGTGCCAGCAGCCGGATCGGGACAGGGGTATCTCAGCCCCAGCATTTT. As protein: CASSRIGTGVSQPQHF.